This TCR beta chain originates from a study of PD-1 blockade in classical Hodgkin lymphoma. Findings and limits, study-wide: When nivolumab was started under 1 year after ASCT, patients were excluded.

Generated by immunoSEQ multiplex PCR, the TCRdb table keeps only in-frame clones and is missing some. The sample consists of fewer than 35,000 clones, 80% to 95% of them appearing once. Stated time point: cycle 4 day 1 (C4D1), after around six weeks of nivolumab. All the patients suffered relapse after autologous stem cell transplantation, and brentuximab vedotin exposure differed. Isolation of CD4+ T cells from thawed PBMCs was performed by magnetic negative selection. With respect to this clone: Antigen: not known.

The CDR3 extends over 16 amino acids. Per the germline V gene, CDR1 is MGHDK and CDR2 is SYGVNS. Trimming removed 2 bases at V and 2 bases at J, with 15 bases between. The chain links TRBV25-1 to TRBJ1-2, with D possibly matching TRBD1 (5 bases). This receptor was identified in a human donor with classical Hodgkin lymphoma. The specimen comprised CD4+ T cells from blood, sampled before the fourth cycle of nivolumab. Here the CDR3 reads CASSEPGGRANYGYTF. The CDR3 DNA reads TGTGCCAGCAGTGAACCCGGGGGAAGGGCGAACTATGGCTACACCTTC.